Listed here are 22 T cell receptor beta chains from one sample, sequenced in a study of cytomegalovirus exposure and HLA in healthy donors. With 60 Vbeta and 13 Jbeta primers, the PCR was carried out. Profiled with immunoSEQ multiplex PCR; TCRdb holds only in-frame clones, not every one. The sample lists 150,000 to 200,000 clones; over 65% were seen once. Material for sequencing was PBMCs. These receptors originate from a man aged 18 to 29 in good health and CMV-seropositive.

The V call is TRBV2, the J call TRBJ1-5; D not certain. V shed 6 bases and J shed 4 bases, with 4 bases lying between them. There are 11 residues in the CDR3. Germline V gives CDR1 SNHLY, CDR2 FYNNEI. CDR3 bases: TGTGCCAGCAGCCTTAATCAGCCCCAGCATTTT. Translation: CASSLNQPQHF.

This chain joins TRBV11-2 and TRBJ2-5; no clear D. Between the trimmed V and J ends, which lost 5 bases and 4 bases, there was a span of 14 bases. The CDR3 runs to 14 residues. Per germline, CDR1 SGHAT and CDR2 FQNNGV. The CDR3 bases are TGTGCCAGCAGCCCCCTTGGTGGGCTAGAGACCCAGTACTTC. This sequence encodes CASSPLGGLETQYF.

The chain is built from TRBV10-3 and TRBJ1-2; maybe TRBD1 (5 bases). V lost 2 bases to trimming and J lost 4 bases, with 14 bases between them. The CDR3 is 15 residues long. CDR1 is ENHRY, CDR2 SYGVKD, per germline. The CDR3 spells CAISEGGGATYGYTF. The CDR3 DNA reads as TGTGCCATCAGTGAGGGAGGCGGGGCCACCTATGGCTACACCTTC.

CDR3 DNA: TGTGCCAGCAGTGACGCCAAGCCTGGGGAGGGACTAGCGGGGGGGCGCGGCACCGGGGAGCTGTTTTTT. Translation gives CASSDAKPGEGLAGGRGTGELFF. The chain is built from TRBV2 and TRBJ2-2, with 16 bases fitting TRBD2. In germline, CDR1 is SNHLY, CDR2 FYNNEI. The length of the CDR3 is 23 residues. After removal of 3 bases from V and 4 bases from J, the junction contained 20 bases not matched to a gene.

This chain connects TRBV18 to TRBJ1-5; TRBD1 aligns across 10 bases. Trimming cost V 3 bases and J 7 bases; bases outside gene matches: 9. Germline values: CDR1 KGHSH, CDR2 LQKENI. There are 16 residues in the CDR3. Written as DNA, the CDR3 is TGTGCCAGCTCACCGAGGGACAGGGGATCAGGGCAGCCCCAGCATTTT. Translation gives CASSPRDRGSGQPQHF.

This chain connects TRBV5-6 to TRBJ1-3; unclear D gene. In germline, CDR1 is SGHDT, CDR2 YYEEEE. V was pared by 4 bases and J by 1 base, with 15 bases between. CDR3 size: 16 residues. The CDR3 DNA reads TGTGCCAGCAGCCCGGGAGGGCCCCGATCTGGAAACACCATATATTTT. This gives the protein CASSPGGPRSGNTIYF.

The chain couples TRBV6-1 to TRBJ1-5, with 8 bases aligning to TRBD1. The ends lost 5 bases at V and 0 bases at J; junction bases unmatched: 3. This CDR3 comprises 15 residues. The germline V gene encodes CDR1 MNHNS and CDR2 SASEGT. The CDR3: CASSLDRGSNQPQHF. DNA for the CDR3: TGTGCCAGCAGTCTTGACAGGGGTAGCAATCAGCCCCAGCATTTT.

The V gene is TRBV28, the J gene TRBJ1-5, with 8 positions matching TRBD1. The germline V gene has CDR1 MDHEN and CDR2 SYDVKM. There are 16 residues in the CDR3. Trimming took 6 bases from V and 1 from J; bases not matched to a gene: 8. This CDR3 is CASSPYRTGSNQPQHF. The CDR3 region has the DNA TGTGCCAGCAGCCCCTACCGGACAGGGAGCAATCAGCCCCAGCATTTT. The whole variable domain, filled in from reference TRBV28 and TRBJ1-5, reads DVKVTQSSRYLVKRTGEKVFLECVQDMDHENMFWYRQDPGLGLRLIYFSYDVKMKEKGDIPEGYSVSREKKERFSLILESASTNQTSMYLCASSPYRTGSNQPQHFGDGTRLSIL.

In DNA, the CDR3 is TGTGCCAGCTCACCAAGGTCCCTCTTGGCGGGTGAAAAACTGTTTTTT. Protein sequence: CASSPRSLLAGEKLFF. V usage is TRBV18 and J usage is TRBJ1-4; D is undetermined. This CDR3 region has 16 residues. The germline gives CDR1 KGHSH, CDR2 LQKENI. Trimming took off 2 bases at V and 7 bases at J, with 17 bases between the two ends. The whole variable domain, filled in from reference TRBV18 and TRBJ1-4, reads NAGVMQNPRHLVRRRGQEARLRCSPMKGHSHVYWYRQLPEEGLKFMVYLQKENIIDESGMPKERFSAEFPKEGPSILRIQQVVRGDSAAYFCASSPRSLLAGEKLFFGSGTQLSVL.

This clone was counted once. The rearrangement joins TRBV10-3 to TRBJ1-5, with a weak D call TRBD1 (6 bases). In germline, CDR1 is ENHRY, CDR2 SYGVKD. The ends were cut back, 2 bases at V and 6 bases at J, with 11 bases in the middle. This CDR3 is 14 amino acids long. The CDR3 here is CAISERGAGQPQHF. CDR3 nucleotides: TGTGCCATCAGTGAGCGGGGGGCAGGTCAGCCCCAGCATTTT.

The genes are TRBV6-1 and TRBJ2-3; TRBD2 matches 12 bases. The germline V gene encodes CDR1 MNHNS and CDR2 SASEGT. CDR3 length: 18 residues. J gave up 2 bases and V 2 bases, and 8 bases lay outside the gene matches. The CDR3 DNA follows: TGTGCCAGCAGTGAACGAGCGCTAGCGGGGGGGGTCACAGATACGCAGTATTTT. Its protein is CASSERALAGGVTDTQYF.

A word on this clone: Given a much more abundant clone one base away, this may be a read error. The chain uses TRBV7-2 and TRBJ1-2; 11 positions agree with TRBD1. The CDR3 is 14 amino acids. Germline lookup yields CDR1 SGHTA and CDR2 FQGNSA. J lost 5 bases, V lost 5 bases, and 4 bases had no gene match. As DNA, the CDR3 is TGTGCCAGCAGCGCCGGGACAGGGGGGTATGGCTACACCTTC. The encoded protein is CASSAGTGGYGYTF.

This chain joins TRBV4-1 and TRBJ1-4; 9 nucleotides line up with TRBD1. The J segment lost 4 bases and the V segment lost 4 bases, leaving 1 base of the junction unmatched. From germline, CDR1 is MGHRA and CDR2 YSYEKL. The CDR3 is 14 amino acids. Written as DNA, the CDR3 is TGCGCCAGCAGCCGACAGGGGGTTAATGAAAAACTGTTTTTT. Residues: CASSRQGVNEKLFF.

The CDR3 spells CASSPRREHSPLHF. CDR3 in DNA: TGTGCCAGCAGTCCCCGAAGGGAGCATTCACCCCTCCACTTT. The chain has TRBV6-5 and TRBJ1-6; D gene uncertain. Trimming cost V 5 bases and J 8 bases, with 13 bases left between them. The CDR3 is 14 residues long. CDR1 and CDR2 (germline): MNHEY, SVGAGI.

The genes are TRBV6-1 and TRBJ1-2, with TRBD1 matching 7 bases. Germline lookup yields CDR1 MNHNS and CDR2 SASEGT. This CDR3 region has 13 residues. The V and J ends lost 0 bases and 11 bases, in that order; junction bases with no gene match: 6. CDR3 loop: CASSEAPTGSYTF. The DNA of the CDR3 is TGTGCCAGCAGTGAAGCACCGACAGGGTCGTACACCTTC.

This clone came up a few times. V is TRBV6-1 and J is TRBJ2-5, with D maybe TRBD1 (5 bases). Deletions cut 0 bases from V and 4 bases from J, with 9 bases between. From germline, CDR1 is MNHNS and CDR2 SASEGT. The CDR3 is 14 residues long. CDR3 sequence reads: CASSEARRGETQYF. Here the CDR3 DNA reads TGTGCCAGCAGTGAAGCGCGAAGGGGAGAGACCCAGTACTTC.

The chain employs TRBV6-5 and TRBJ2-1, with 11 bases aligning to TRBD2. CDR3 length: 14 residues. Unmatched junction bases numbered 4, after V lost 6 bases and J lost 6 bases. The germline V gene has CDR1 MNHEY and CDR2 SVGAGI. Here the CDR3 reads CASRLAGEGNEQFF. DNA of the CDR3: TGTGCCAGCAGACTAGCGGGGGAAGGCAATGAGCAGTTCTTC.

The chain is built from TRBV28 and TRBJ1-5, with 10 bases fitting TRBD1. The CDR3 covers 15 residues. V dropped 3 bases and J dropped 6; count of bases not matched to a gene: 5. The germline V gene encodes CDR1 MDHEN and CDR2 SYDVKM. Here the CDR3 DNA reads TGTGCCAGCAGTTTGACAGGGGGCGCAATTCAGCCCCAGCATTTT. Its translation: CASSLTGGAIQPQHF.

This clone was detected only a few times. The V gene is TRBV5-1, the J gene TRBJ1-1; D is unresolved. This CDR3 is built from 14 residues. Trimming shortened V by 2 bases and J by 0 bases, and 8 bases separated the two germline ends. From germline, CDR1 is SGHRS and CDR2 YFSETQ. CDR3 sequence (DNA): TGCGCCAGCAGCTTCCTTGCAGTGAACACTGAAGCTTTCTTT. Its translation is CASSFLAVNTEAFF.

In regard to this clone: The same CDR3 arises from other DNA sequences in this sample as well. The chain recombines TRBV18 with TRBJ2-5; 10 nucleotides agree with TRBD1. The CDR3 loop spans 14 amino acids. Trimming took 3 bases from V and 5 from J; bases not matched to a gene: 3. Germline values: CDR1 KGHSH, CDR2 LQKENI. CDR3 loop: CASSPGQGRETQYF. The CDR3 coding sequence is TGTGCCAGCTCACCGGGACAGGGGAGGGAGACCCAGTACTTC.

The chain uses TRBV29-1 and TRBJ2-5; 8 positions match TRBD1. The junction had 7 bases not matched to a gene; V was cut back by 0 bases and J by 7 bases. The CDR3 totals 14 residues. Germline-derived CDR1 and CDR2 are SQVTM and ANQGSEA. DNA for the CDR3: TGCAGCGTTGAAGAGAACAGGGGGTCGGGGACCCAGTACTTC. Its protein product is CSVEENRGSGTQYF.

The CDR3 protein is CASRGTSGRALYEQYV. CDR3 nucleotides: TGTGCCAGCAGGGGTACGAGCGGGAGGGCCCTCTACGAGCAGTACGTC. The chain carries TRBV28 and TRBJ2-7; TRBD2 aligns across 10 bases. The CDR3 is 16 amino acids. Germline-derived CDR1 and CDR2 are MDHEN and SYDVKM. Trimming took 6 bases from V and 3 from J; bases not matched to a gene: 11.